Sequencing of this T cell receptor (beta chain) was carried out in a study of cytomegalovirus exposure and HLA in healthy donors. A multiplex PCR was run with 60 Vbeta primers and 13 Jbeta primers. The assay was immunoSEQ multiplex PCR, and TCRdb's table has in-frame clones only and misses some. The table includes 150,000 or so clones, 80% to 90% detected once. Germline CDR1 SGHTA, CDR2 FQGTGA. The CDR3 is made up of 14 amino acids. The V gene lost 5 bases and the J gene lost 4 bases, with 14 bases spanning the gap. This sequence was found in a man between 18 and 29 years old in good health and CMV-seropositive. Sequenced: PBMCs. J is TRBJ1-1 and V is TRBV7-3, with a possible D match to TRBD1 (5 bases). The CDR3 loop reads CASSPNSGGTEAFF. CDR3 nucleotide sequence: TGTGCCAGCAGCCCCAACAGCGGGGGCACTGAAGCTTTCTTT.